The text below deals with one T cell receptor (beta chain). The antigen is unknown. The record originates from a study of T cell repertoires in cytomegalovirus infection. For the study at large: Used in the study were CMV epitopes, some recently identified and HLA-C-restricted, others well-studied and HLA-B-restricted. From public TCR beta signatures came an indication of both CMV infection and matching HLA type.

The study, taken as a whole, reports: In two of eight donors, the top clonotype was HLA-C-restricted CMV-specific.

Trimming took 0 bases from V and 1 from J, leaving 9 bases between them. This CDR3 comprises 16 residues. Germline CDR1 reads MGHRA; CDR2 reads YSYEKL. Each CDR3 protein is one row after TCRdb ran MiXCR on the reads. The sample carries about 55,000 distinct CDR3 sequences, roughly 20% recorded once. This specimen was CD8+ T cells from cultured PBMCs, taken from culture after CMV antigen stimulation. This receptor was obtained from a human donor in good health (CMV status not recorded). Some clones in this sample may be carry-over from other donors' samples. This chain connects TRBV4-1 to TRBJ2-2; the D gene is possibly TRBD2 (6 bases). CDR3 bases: TGCGCCAGCAGCCAAGATGAGCGGGTGAACACCGGGGAGCTGTTTTTT. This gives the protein CASSQDERVNTGELFF.